The 11 T cell receptor beta chains below all came from one sample that was sequenced in a study of Tregs in tolerant kidney transplant recipients. Mixed chimerism was transient after nonmyeloablative marrow transplants from related graft donors. Clones were sequenced by immunoSEQ multiplex PCR, and TCRdb holds only the in-frame ones, with some missing. The table shows tens of thousands of clones, with 80% to 95% occurring only once. The sequencing used CD4+ T cells from blood (PBMCs), collected 12 months after the transplant. These receptors all come from a human patient who received a combined kidney and bone marrow transplant. The T cells may partly be graft donor cells.

The rearrangement links TRBV6-6 to TRBJ1-1; D unresolved. The CDR3 length is 13 residues. V lost 6 bases and J lost 7, with 15 bases in between. Germline V gene data show CDR1 as MNHNY and CDR2 as SVGAGI (reference sequence). The chain's CDR3 is CASSLVGRDEAFF. The CDR3, as DNA: TGTGCCAGCAGCCTCGTCGGGCGGGATGAAGCTTTCTTT.

The chain employs TRBV5-4 and TRBJ1-3, with 10 bases identical to TRBD1. Looked up from germline, CDR1 is SGHNT and CDR2 is YYREEE (reference sequence). V dropped 0 bases and J dropped 3; count of bases not matched to a gene: 6. The CDR3 covers 17 residues. DNA for the CDR3: TGTGCCAGCAGCTTGGATCGACAGGGGGCGCTTGGAAACACCATATATTTT. It encodes CASSLDRQGALGNTIYF.

The chain has TRBV25-1 and TRBJ2-7; D may be TRBD1 (6 bases). Germline V gene lookup returns CDR1 MGHDK and CDR2 SYGVNS. The CDR3 length is 13 residues. V lost 6 bases and J lost 7, with 16 bases in between. The CDR3 DNA reads TGTGCCAGCAGCCAACCTCAGGGGCGTGAGCAGTACTTC. This sequence encodes CASSQPQGREQYF.

The V gene is TRBV7-2, the J gene TRBJ2-2, with 8 bases matching TRBD2. Germline lookup yields CDR1 SGHTA and CDR2 FQGNSA. J was trimmed by 6 bases and V by 2 bases; bases with no gene match: 2. This CDR3 contains 14 residues. Written as DNA, the CDR3 is TGTGCCAGCAGCTTAAGCGGGAGCTCCGGGGAGCTGTTTTTT. Its protein product is CASSLSGSSGELFF.

The chain has TRBV7-2 and TRBJ2-7; a weak D match, TRBD2 (6 bases). CDR1 is SGHTA and CDR2 is FQGNSA in the germline V gene. Trimming pared 4 bases from V and 7 bases from J, leaving 11 bases between. This CDR3 has 12 residues. The CDR3 DNA reads TGTGCCAGCAGCTGGGGGGTTCAGGAGCAGTACTTC. It is translated as CASSWGVQEQYF. Supplemented by reference TRBV7-2 and TRBJ2-7, the full variable domain reads GAGVSQSPSNKVTEKGKDVELRCDPISGHTALYWYRQSLGQGLEFLIYFQGNSAPDKSGLPSDRFSAERTGGSVSTLTIQRTQQEDSAVYLCASSWGVQEQYFGPGTRLTVT.

The chain recombines TRBV5-1 with TRBJ1-6, with TRBD1 as a possible D gene (6 bases). The germline CDR1 and CDR2 sequences are SGHRS and YFSETQ. The CDR3 is made up of 15 amino acids. V lost 0 bases and J lost 7, with 11 bases in between. CDR3 sequence reads: CASSLAGGGNSPLHF. Here the CDR3 DNA reads TGCGCCAGCAGCTTGGCCGGGGGGGGCAATTCACCCCTCCACTTT.

The chain recombines TRBV19 with TRBJ2-7; TRBD2 might be the D (5 bases). Germline V gene lookup returns CDR1 LNHDA and CDR2 SQIVND (reference sequence). CDR3 length: 12 residues. V lost 4 bases and J 9 bases, leaving 13 bases between the germline ends. The CDR3 is CASSTPYAGQYF. The CDR3 DNA reads TGTGCCAGTAGTACCCCATACGCGGGGCAGTACTTC.

The V and J genes are TRBV5-8 and TRBJ2-3, with TRBD2 identical over 9 bases. CDR3 length equals 15 residues. V lost 3 bases, J lost 1 base, and 3 bases stayed unmatched. CDR1 and CDR2 (germline): SGHTS, YDEGEE. CDR3: CASSSGLARTDTQYF. For the CDR3, the DNA is TGTGCCAGCAGCTCGGGACTAGCCCGCACAGATACGCAGTATTTT.

The chain carries TRBV7-9 and TRBJ1-1; D remains ambiguous. This CDR3 region has 11 residues. The germline gives CDR1 SEHNR, CDR2 FQNEAQ (reference sequence). Between the trimmed V and J ends, which lost 1 base and 8 bases, there was a span of 5 bases. The DNA of the CDR3 is TGTGCCAGCAGCTTAGGAGGGGAAGCTTTCTTT. It encodes CASSLGGEAFF.

The chain joins TRBV18 to TRBJ2-1; 7 bases match TRBD2. The V gene end was trimmed by 0 bases and the J gene end by 1 base; junction bases not matched to a gene: 6. CDR1 KGHSH and CDR2 LQKENI come from the germline V gene. CDR3 size: 17 residues. CDR3 sequence: CASSPPGGRGSYNEQFF. As DNA, the CDR3 is TGTGCCAGCTCACCACCGGGCGGGAGAGGGTCCTACAATGAGCAGTTCTTC. The variable domain in full, with the rest retrieved from reference TRBV18 and TRBJ2-1, is NAGVMQNPRHLVRRRGQEARLRCSPMKGHSHVYWYRQLPEEGLKFMVYLQKENIIDESGMPKERFSAEFPKEGPSILRIQQVVRGDSAAYFCASSPPGGRGSYNEQFFGPGTRLTVL.

In this sample, this clone turned up a few times. The chain has TRBV7-2 and TRBJ2-3; tentatively, D is TRBD2 (5 bases). The CDR3 extends over 14 amino acids. Per germline, CDR1 SGHTA and CDR2 FQGNSA. Trimming took off 1 base at V and 1 base at J, with 6 bases between the two ends. CDR3 sequence: CASSLVSGTDTQYF. The CDR3 coding sequence is TGTGCCAGCAGCTTAGTTAGCGGCACAGATACGCAGTATTTT.